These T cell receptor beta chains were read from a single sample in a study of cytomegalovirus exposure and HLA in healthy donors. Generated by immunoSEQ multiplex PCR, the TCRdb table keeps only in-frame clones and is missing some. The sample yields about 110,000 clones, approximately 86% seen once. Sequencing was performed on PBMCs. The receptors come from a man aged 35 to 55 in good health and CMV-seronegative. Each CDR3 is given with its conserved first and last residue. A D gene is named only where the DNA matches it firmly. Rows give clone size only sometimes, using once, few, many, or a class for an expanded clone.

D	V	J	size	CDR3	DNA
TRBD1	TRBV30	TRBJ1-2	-	CAWNGGTGQGFHYGYTF	TGTGCCTGGAACGGTGGGACCGGACAGGGTTTTCACTATGGCTACACCTTC
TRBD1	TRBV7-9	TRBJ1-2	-	CASSLVDRGPYGYTF	TGTGCCAGCAGCTTAGTGGACAGGGGGCCCTATGGCTACACCTTC
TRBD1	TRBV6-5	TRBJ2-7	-	CASSSGTGVGEQYF	TGTGCCAGCAGTTCCGGGACAGGGGTCGGGGAGCAGTACTTC
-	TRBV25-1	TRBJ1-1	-	CASKEYGGTEAFF	TGTGCCAGCAAGGAATACGGAGGAACTGAAGCTTTCTTT
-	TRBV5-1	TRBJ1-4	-	CASSLQGTREKLFF	TGCGCCAGCAGCTTGCAAGGGACACGTGAAAAACTGTTTTTT
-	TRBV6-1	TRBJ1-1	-	CASSDFGQPNTEAFF	TGTGCCAGCAGTGATTTCGGACAACCGAACACTGAAGCTTTCTTT
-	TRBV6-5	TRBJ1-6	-	CASSENNSPLHF	TGTGCCAGCAGTGAGAACAATTCACCCCTCCACTTT
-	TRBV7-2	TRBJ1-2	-	CASSLGRGDGYTF	TGTGCCAGCAGCTTGGGGCGAGGAGACGGCTACACCTTC
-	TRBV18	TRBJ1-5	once	CASSPMRTAHSNQPQHF	TGTGCCAGCTCACCAATGAGGACAGCTCATAGCAATCAGCCCCAGCATTTT
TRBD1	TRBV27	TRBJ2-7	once	CASSRDRAIGYEQYF	TGTGCCAGCAGTAGGGACAGGGCTATCGGTTACGAGCAGTACTTC
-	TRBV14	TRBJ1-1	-	CASSLVWNTEAFF	TGTGCCAGCAGCCTTGTATGGAACACTGAAGCTTTCTTT
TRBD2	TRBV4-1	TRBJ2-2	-	CASSQLSGAGELFF	TGCGCCAGCAGCCAACTGAGCGGGGCCGGGGAGCTGTTTTTT
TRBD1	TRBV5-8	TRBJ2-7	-	CASSLGLLWDSGAYEQYF	TGTGCCAGCAGCTTGGGTTTATTGTGGGACAGCGGAGCCTACGAGCAGTACTTC
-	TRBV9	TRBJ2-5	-	CASSVVGEGAQYF	TGTGCCAGCAGCGTAGTGGGAGAGGGCGCCCAGTACTTC
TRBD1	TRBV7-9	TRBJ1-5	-	CASSFTGAGQPQHF	TGTGCCAGCAGCTTTACAGGGGCGGGTCAGCCCCAGCATTTT
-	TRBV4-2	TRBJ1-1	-	CASSVTTGSNTEAFF	TGTGCCAGCAGCGTTACTACAGGGTCGAACACTGAAGCTTTCTTT
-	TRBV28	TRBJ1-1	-	CASSPGIPEAFF	TGTGCCAGCAGCCCCGGGATTCCTGAAGCTTTCTTT
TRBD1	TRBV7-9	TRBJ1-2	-	CASSRFDRVDYGYTF	TGTGCCAGCAGCCGGTTCGACAGGGTCGACTATGGCTACACCTTC
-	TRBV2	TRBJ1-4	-	CASTGSNEKLFF	TGTGCCAGCACAGGTTCTAATGAAAAACTGTTTTTT
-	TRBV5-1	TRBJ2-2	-	CASSLAGPVANTGELFF	TGCGCCAGCAGCTTGGCAGGGCCAGTCGCGAACACCGGGGAGCTGTTTTTT
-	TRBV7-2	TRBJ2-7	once	CASSITPFVREQYF	TGTGCCAGCAGCATAACCCCTTTTGTGAGGGAGCAGTACTTC
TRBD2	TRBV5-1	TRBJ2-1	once	CASALQAGSSYNEQFF	TGCGCCAGCGCCCTTCAAGCGGGGAGCTCCTACAATGAGCAGTTCTTC
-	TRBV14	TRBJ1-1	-	CASSQDRGTERAEAFF	TGTGCCAGCAGCCAAGATAGGGGCACCGAGAGAGCTGAAGCTTTCTTT
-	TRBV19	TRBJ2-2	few	CAIQPAGTGELFF	TGTGCTATACAACCGGCGGGCACCGGGGAGCTGTTTTTT
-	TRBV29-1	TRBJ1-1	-	CSVRPINTEAFF	TGCAGCGTGAGGCCAATAAACACTGAAGCTTTCTTT
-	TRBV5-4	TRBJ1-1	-	CASSLGSGRVTEAFF	TGTGCCAGCAGCTTGGGATCGGGGAGGGTAACTGAAGCTTTCTTT
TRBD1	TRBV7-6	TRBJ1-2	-	CASSLELLTGASYGYTF	TGTGCCAGCAGCTTGGAACTCCTGACAGGGGCCAGCTATGGCTACACCTTC
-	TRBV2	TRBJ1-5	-	CASSWDTGTNQPQHF	TGTGCCAGCTCTTGGGATACAGGGACCAATCAGCCCCAGCATTTT
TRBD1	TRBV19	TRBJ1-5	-	CASSMQGQGIYQPQHF	TGTGCCAGTAGTATGCAGGGACAGGGGATCTATCAGCCCCAGCATTTT
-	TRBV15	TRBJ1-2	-	CATSRDLNSPRGYTF	TGTGCCACCAGCAGAGATTTGAACTCTCCCCGGGGCTACACCTTC
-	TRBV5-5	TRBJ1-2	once	CASSPGTALYGYTF	TGTGCCAGCAGCCCGGGAACAGCACTTTATGGCTACACCTTC
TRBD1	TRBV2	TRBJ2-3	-	CASLGQGTDTQYF	TGTGCCAGCCTTGGACAGGGCACAGATACGCAGTATTTT
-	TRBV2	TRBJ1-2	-	CASSEATGSLSSYTF	TGTGCCAGCAGTGAAGCGACCGGGTCCTTATCGAGCTACACCTTC
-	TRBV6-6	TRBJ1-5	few	CASSYSGDGGPQHF	TGTGCCAGCAGTTACTCAGGGGACGGGGGGCCCCAGCATTTT
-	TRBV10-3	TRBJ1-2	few	CAISPAVGGYTF	TGTGCCATCAGCCCCGCGGTTGGCGGCTACACCTTC